The rows below give T cell receptor beta chains drawn from one sample of a study of T cell repertoires in ileal Crohn's disease. The method was immunoSEQ multiplex PCR; TCRdb's version includes in-frame clones alone and lacks a portion of them. The table has about 62,000 clones, 85% to 90% seen once. The specimen sequenced was ileal tissue. These TCRs come from an adult with Crohn's disease. Each CDR3 is given with its conserved first and last residue. Each record gives: V gene, clone size, J gene, D gene, CDR3 length, CDR3 DNA, CDR3 protein. The D gene is left open where the match is weak. Only part of the rows carry a size: once, few, many, or a class if the clone is expanded.

TRBV2	-	TRBJ2-7	-	14	TGTGCCAGCATCCGGAGCAGTACAACTTACGAGCAGTACTTC	CASIRSSTTYEQYF
TRBV5-1	-	TRBJ2-1	TRBD1	15	TGCGCCAGCAGCGGAAGGACAGGAACTAACAATGAGCAGTTCTTC	CASSGRTGTNNEQFF
TRBV15	-	TRBJ1-2	-	13	TGTGCCACCACTCGAAGGGGTCACGATGGCTACACCTTC	CATTRRGHDGYTF
TRBV13	once	TRBJ1-2	TRBD1	18	TGTGCCAGCAGACCCAGCGTCCCCCCACAGGGGGGGAACTATGGCTACACCTTC	CASRPSVPPQGGNYGYTF
TRBV4-2	-	TRBJ2-1	TRBD2	16	TGTGCCAGCAGCCACTCACTAGCGGGGGCGGGTAATGAGCAGTTCTTC	CASSHSLAGAGNEQFF
TRBV11-2	-	TRBJ1-6	-	13	TGTGCCAGCAGCTACAGAGATAATTCACCCCTCCACTTT	CASSYRDNSPLHF
TRBV27	-	TRBJ1-5	TRBD1	21	TGTGCCAGCAGTCCCCAGTTCCGGGCGGGACAGGCTCTCTATAGCAATCAGCCCCAGCATTTT	CASSPQFRAGQALYSNQPQHF
TRBV27	-	TRBJ1-2	TRBD1	16	TGTGCCAGCAGTTCCACGGGACAGGGTGGTAACTATGGCTACACCTTC	CASSSTGQGGNYGYTF
TRBV4-1	-	TRBJ1-1	-	14	TGCGCCAGCAGCCAAGAAGGAGGGGGAGGGGTAGCTTTCTTT	CASSQEGGGGVAFF
TRBV19	once	TRBJ1-1	-	12	TGTGCCAGTGGTCGACAGAACACTGAAGCTTTCTTT	CASGRQNTEAFF
TRBV7-2	-	TRBJ2-3	-	15	TGTGCCAGCAGCTTAAGCGCGGTTTCTAAAGATACGCAGTATTTT	CASSLSAVSKDTQYF
TRBV18	once	TRBJ2-1	-	17	TGTGCCAGCTCACCACCCCTTGGCGGTCAATCCTACAATGAGCAGTTCTTC	CASSPPLGGQSYNEQFF
TRBV6-5	-	TRBJ2-1	TRBD1	13	TGTGCGACCGGGACAGAGGCCTACAATGAGCAGTTCTTC	CATGTEAYNEQFF
TRBV28	-	TRBJ1-1	TRBD1	13	TGTGCCAGCAGGACAGGGGGGAACGTGAGGGCTTTCTTT	CASRTGGNVRAFF
TRBV5-1	-	TRBJ2-1	-	16	TGCGCCAGCAGCTTGGCCGGTAGCGGATCCTACAATGAGCAGTTCTTC	CASSLAGSGSYNEQFF
TRBV5-1	-	TRBJ1-2	TRBD1	15	TGCGCCAGCAGCCTTGGACAGGGGGCAAGCTATGGCTACACCTTC	CASSLGQGASYGYTF
TRBV27	-	TRBJ2-4	TRBD1	13	TGTGCCAGCAAGGGTAGGGACAGAAACATTCAGTACTTC	CASKGRDRNIQYF
TRBV6-1	once	TRBJ1-1	TRBD1	19	TGTGCCAGCAGTGAAGCGACTGGGGACAGCCCGAATCTTAACACTGAAGCTTTCTTT	CASSEATGDSPNLNTEAFF
TRBV13	-	TRBJ2-7	TRBD2	14	TGTGCCAGCAGTCGATGGCGGGAGGGCTACGAGCAGTACTTC	CASSRWREGYEQYF
TRBV5-1	once	TRBJ1-1	TRBD1	15	TGCGCCAGCAGCTTGGGGGACAGGATTCCCCCTGAAGCTTTCTTT	CASSLGDRIPPEAFF
TRBV19	once	TRBJ2-7	-	13	TGTGCCAGTAGTATAGATCGGGCGACAGTGCAGTACTTC	CASSIDRATVQYF
TRBV6-5	-	TRBJ2-7	-	14	TGTGCCAGCAGTCGAGGGTTCAGCTCCTACGAGCAGTACTTC	CASSRGFSSYEQYF
TRBV28	once	TRBJ2-5	-	11	TGTGCCACCCGAAGGGGAGAGACCCAGTACTTC	CATRRGETQYF
TRBV11-2	once	TRBJ1-1	-	15	TGTGCCAGCAGCTTAGATCTCCTTCGGTTGAATGAAGCTTTCTTT	CASSLDLLRLNEAFF
TRBV20-1	-	TRBJ1-2	-	10	TGCAGTGCCCAGGGCTATGGCTACACCTTC	CSAQGYGYTF
TRBV6-1	once	TRBJ1-6	TRBD1	14	TGTGCCAGCAGTCAGACAGGGGGCATTTCACCCCTCCACTTT	CASSQTGGISPLHF
TRBV9	-	TRBJ2-7	-	14	TGTGCCAGCAGCGTAGGAAGCCATCGGGGGGAGCAGTACTTC	CASSVGSHRGEQYF
TRBV4-1	-	TRBJ2-2	-	15	TGCGCCAGCAGCCAAGGGACAAAAAACACCGGGGAGCTGTTTTTT	CASSQGTKNTGELFF
TRBV7-8	-	TRBJ2-5	TRBD1	15	TGTGCCAGCAGCTTAGCCCGGGACAGATCAGAGACCCAGTACTTC	CASSLARDRSETQYF
TRBV29-1	-	TRBJ1-2	-	14	TGCAGCGTTGGACCTACAACAGGGTCCTATGGCTACACCTTC	CSVGPTTGSYGYTF
TRBV6-1	once	TRBJ1-5	TRBD1	18	TGTGCCAGCAGTGCACCGGGACAGGGGGCCTATAGCAATCAGCCCCAGCATTTT	CASSAPGQGAYSNQPQHF
TRBV7-9	-	TRBJ2-7	-	16	TGTGCCAGCAGCTTAGCCCGACAGGACCGCCGGGACGAGCAGTACTTC	CASSLARQDRRDEQYF
TRBV10-3	-	TRBJ2-3	TRBD1	14	TGTGCCATCACTCAGGGGGTTAGCACAGATACGCAGTATTTT	CAITQGVSTDTQYF
TRBV7-6	-	TRBJ2-1	TRBD2	14	TGTGCCAGCAGTCCGGGACTAGCGGTGGTTGAGCAGTTCTTC	CASSPGLAVVEQFF
TRBV5-1	once	TRBJ2-1	TRBD2	17	TGCGCCAGCAGCTTTTTGGGACTAGCGGGAGTTTACAATGAGCAGTTCTTC	CASSFLGLAGVYNEQFF
TRBV6-5	once	TRBJ1-3	-	15	TGTGCCAGCAGTTATTCGACAGGCTCTGGAAACACCATATATTTT	CASSYSTGSGNTIYF
TRBV27	-	TRBJ1-2	TRBD1	17	TGTGCCAGCAGCCGCGACGGCCTAGGGACAGCAGGCTATGGCTACACCTTC	CASSRDGLGTAGYGYTF
TRBV11-3	-	TRBJ2-1	-	17	TGTGCCAGCAGTCCTAACCGGGACTTGCCATCCCCCCATGAGCAGTTCTTC	CASSPNRDLPSPHEQFF
TRBV19	-	TRBJ1-1	TRBD1	16	TGTGCCAGTAGTATATCTGGACAGGTGCGAGGCACTGAAGCTTTCTTT	CASSISGQVRGTEAFF
TRBV5-4	-	TRBJ1-5	-	14	TGTGCCAGCAGCTTGGCCGGGGATAATCAGCCCCAGCATTTT	CASSLAGDNQPQHF
TRBV5-4	-	TRBJ2-4	TRBD2	17	TGTGCCAGCAGCTTGATAACTAGCGGGCATCGCGAAAACATTCAGTACTTC	CASSLITSGHRENIQYF
TRBV5-6	-	TRBJ2-1	-	13	TGTGCCAGCAGCAGGGGGACCCACAATGAGCAGTTCTTC	CASSRGTHNEQFF
TRBV28	-	TRBJ1-1	-	12	TGTGCCAGCAGTTTTGCCCAGTACAAAGCTTTCTTT	CASSFAQYKAFF
TRBV11-2	-	TRBJ1-2	-	11	TGTGCCAGCAGCTTAGTCTTCTACTACACCTTC	CASSLVFYYTF
TRBV5-4	-	TRBJ1-1	TRBD1	13	TGTGCCAGCAGCGACAGGGGGCACACTGAAGCTTTCTTT	CASSDRGHTEAFF
TRBV28	-	TRBJ2-5	-	13	TGTGCCAGCAGGCTCACAGGGTGGGAGACCCAGTACTTC	CASRLTGWETQYF
TRBV10-3	-	TRBJ2-2	TRBD1	18	TGTGCCATCAGTGAGCCCCCCAGCAGAGGGGGCAACACCGGGGAGCTGTTTTTT	CAISEPPSRGGNTGELFF
TRBV19	-	TRBJ1-3	-	14	TGTGCCAGTAGTACCCCGGGCTCTGGAAACACCATATATTTT	CASSTPGSGNTIYF
TRBV5-1	-	TRBJ1-4	-	16	TGCGCCAGCAGCCCCGGACAGAGTGCAACTAATGAAAAACTGTTTTTT	CASSPGQSATNEKLFF
TRBV4-3	-	TRBJ1-1	TRBD1	16	TGCGCCAGCAGCCAGCACCCTGGACAGGGGATCACTGAAGCTTTCTTT	CASSQHPGQGITEAFF
TRBV5-4	-	TRBJ1-2	TRBD1	13	TGTGCCAGCACCGGAATGACAGGGGATGGCTACACCTTC	CASTGMTGDGYTF
TRBV2	-	TRBJ2-4	TRBD1	16	TGTGCCAGCAGTTATTCCGGGACAGTAGCCAAAAACATTCAGTACTTC	CASSYSGTVAKNIQYF
TRBV7-9	-	TRBJ2-1	-	15	TGTGCCAGCAGTCTAGACGTCAGCTCCTACAATGAGCAGTTCTTC	CASSLDVSSYNEQFF
TRBV5-1	-	TRBJ1-6	TRBD1	14	TGCGCCAGCAGCTCCGGGACAGGGAACTCACCCCTCCACTTT	CASSSGTGNSPLHF
TRBV18	-	TRBJ1-1	-	12	TGTGCCAGCTCACGCAGGTACACTGAAGCTTTCTTT	CASSRRYTEAFF
TRBV19	-	TRBJ1-1	-	13	TGTGCCAGTCGATCAGGGGCGAACACTGAAGCTTTCTTT	CASRSGANTEAFF
TRBV27	-	TRBJ1-2	TRBD1	13	TGTGCCAGCAGCCGACAGGGGGAGTTAGGCTACACCTTC	CASSRQGELGYTF
TRBV9	-	TRBJ1-1	TRBD1	16	TGTGCCAGCAGTCTCTCTGTTCAGGGGGCAGACACTGAAGCTTTCTTT	CASSLSVQGADTEAFF